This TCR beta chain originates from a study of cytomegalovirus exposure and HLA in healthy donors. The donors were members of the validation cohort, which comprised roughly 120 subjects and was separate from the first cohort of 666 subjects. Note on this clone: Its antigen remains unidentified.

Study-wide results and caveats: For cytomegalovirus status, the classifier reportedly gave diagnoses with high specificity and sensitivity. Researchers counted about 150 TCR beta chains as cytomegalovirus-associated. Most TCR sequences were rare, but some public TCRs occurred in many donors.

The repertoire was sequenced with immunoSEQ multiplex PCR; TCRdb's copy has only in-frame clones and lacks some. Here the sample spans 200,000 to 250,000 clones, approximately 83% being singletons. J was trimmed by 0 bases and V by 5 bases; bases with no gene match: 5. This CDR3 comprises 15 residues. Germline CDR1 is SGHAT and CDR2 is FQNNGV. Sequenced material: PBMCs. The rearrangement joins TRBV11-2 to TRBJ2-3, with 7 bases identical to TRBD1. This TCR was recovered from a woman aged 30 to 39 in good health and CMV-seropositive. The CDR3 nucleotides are TGTGCCAGCAGCCCCGACAGGGATAGCACAGATACGCAGTATTTT. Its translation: CASSPDRDSTDTQYF.